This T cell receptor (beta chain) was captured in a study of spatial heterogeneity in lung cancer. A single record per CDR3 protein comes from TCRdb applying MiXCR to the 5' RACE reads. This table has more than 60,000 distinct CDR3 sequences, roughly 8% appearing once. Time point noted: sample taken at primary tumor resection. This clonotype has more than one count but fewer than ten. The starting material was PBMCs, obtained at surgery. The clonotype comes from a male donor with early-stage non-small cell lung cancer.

The DNA for the CDR3 is TGCGCCAGCAGCTTGCTTCCCTCGGACGAAAAACTGTTTTTT. Its translation: CASSLLPSDEKLFF. This rearrangement joins TRBV5-1 to TRBJ1-4, with D unclear. The V end lost 1 base, the J end lost 8 bases, and 12 bases lay between the germline ends. CDR1 SGHRS and CDR2 YFSETQ come from the germline V gene. The CDR3 covers 14 residues.